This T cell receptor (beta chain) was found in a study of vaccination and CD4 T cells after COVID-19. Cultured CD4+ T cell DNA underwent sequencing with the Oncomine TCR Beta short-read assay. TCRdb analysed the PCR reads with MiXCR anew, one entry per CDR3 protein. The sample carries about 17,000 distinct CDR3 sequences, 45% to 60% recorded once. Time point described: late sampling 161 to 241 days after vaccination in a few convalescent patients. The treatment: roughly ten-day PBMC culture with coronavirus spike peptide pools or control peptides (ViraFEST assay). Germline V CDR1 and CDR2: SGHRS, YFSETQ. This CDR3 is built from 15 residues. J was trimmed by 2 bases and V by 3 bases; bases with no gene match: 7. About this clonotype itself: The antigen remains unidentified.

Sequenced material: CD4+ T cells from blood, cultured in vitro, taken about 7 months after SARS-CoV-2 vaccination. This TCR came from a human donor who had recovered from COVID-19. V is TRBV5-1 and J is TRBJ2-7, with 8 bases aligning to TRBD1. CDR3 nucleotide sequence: TGCGCCAGCAGCTCAACCGGGACAGGTACCTACGAGCAGTACTTC. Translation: CASSSTGTGTYEQYF.